The present T cell receptor (beta chain) was sequenced within a study of blood T cell repertoires in COVID-19. Germline lookup yields CDR1 MNHEY and CDR2 SVGAGI. This CDR3 contains 16 residues. Trimming removed 4 bases from V and 7 bases from J, with 22 bases in between. Donors were grouped by their self-reported clinical history. Profiling relied on immunoSEQ multiplex PCR, and the TCRdb table lists in-frame clones only, not all of them. The sample has about 180,000 clones; 80% are singletons. Sequencing was done on a sample of PBMCs or T cells enriched from blood (not recorded which). J is TRBJ1-2 and V is TRBV6-5; perhaps TRBD1 as D (6 bases). The clonotype was recovered from a man in his 60s who had been exposed to COVID-19. The CDR3, as DNA: TGTGCCAGCAGTTTCGATCATTTCAGGGGTGAGGTTGGCTACACCTTC. It encodes CASSFDHFRGEVGYTF.